The rows below give T cell receptor beta chains drawn from one sample of a study of CD8+CD57+ T cells in acquired aplastic anemia. TCRdb ran MiXCR on the reads and lists one entry per CDR3 protein. The profile shows around 250,000 distinct CDR3 sequences, about 56% of them singletons. Sequencing was performed on sorted CD4+, CD8+, or CD8+CD57+ T cells (not recorded which) from PBMCs. These receptors were taken from a human donor with severe aplastic anemia or a healthy control (not recorded which). The CDR3 runs from the conserved cysteine through the conserved F or W. A D gene is named only where the DNA matches it firmly. Not every row has a clone size; where given, it reads once, few, many or a size class.

D gene	V gene	J gene	clone size	CDR3 DNA	CDR3 protein
NA	TRBV9	TRBJ2-1	NA	TGTGCCAGCAGCGTGACAGTCAGAACCTACAATGAGCAGTTCTTC	CASSVTVRTYNEQFF
NA	TRBV20-1	TRBJ1-6	NA	TGCAGTGCTAGAGACCCGAAGGGGGACCTCCACTTT	CSARDPKGDLHF
NA	TRBV4-1	TRBJ1-4	many	TGCGCCAGCAGCCAAGATGAGGGCCCTAATGAAAAACTGTTTTTT	CASSQDEGPNEKLFF
NA	TRBV19	TRBJ1-1	NA	TGTGCCAGTAGTTCGGCTGGACTGGGGGAAGCTTTCTTT	CASSSAGLGEAFF
NA	TRBV10-2	TRBJ1-2	once	TGCGCCAGCAGGGGGGGGGGTAGAGGCTATGGCTACACCTTC	CASRGGGRGYGYTF
TRBD1	TRBV7-9	TRBJ2-7	few	TGTGCCAGCAGCCCCGGGACAGGGTACCACGAGCAGTACTTC	CASSPGTGYHEQYF
TRBD1	TRBV5-6	TRBJ1-2	NA	TGTGCCAGCAGCGATCCGGGACAGATAGGGGCATGGGAGGGCTACACCTTC	CASSDPGQIGAWEGYTF
NA	TRBV20-1	TRBJ1-1	NA	TGCAGTGCTAGGGCGGGTATAAACACTGAAGCTTTCTTT	CSARAGINTEAFF
TRBD1	TRBV10-3	TRBJ1-1	NA	TGTGCCATCAGTGAGTCGTACACAGGGGGCAGGTCGAAGACTGGAGCTTTCTTT	CAISESYTGGRSKTGAFF
NA	TRBV6-6	TRBJ1-4	few	TGTGCCAGCACCTACAGCCCAACTAATGAAAAACTGTTTTTT	CASTYSPTNEKLFF
TRBD1	TRBV5-4	TRBJ2-7	NA	TGTGCCAGCAGCCCGGACCCAGGGGGCTACGAGCAGTACTTC	CASSPDPGGYEQYF
NA	TRBV19	TRBJ1-2	NA	TGTGCCAGTAGAGGGACGATCCTCTCGGGCTACACCTTC	CASRGTILSGYTF
TRBD1	TRBV5-1	TRBJ1-3	NA	TGCGCCAGCAGCTCAGGGACAGGAGGAGACACCATATATTTT	CASSSGTGGDTIYF
TRBD2	TRBV19	TRBJ2-5	many	TGTGCCAGTAGTTCCCTGGGACTAGCGGGGGGGATCCAAGAGACCCAGTACTTC	CASSSLGLAGGIQETQYF
NA	TRBV2	TRBJ2-2	NA	TGTGCCAGCAGTAAACAAGGGTTAACCACCGGGGAGCTGTTTTTT	CASSKQGLTTGELFF
NA	TRBV6-4	TRBJ1-2	NA	TGTGCCAGCAGTCCGGGACTCAGCTATGGCTACACCTTC	CASSPGLSYGYTF
NA	TRBV12-5	TRBJ2-2	NA	TGTGCTAGTGGTTTCCCAACGGGCGGGAAGGACGCCGGGGAGCTGTTTTTT	CASGFPTGGKDAGELFF
TRBD1	TRBV19	TRBJ1-6	once	TGTGCCAGTAGACCCGACAGGGCGAGTTCACCCCTCCACTTT	CASRPDRASSPLHF
NA	TRBV7-3	TRBJ1-1	NA	TGTGCCAGCAGCTTCTCGACAGGAGGTGAAGCTTTCTTT	CASSFSTGGEAFF
TRBD2	TRBV6-2/TRBV6-3	TRBJ2-7	many	TGTGCCAGCAGAGACCCTAGCGGCCTCTCCTACGAGCAGTACTTC	CASRDPSGLSYEQYF
TRBD2	TRBV19	TRBJ2-7	NA	TGTGCCAGTAGTATCGCGCCCGGGGGGACCTACGAGCAGTACTTC	CASSIAPGGTYEQYF
NA	TRBV7-2	TRBJ2-2	NA	TGTGCCAGCAGCGCCACCCTTTTAACTATCGAGCAGGGACTTGCTAACGCCGGGGAGCTGTTTTTT	CASSATLLTIEQGLANAGELFF
TRBD1	TRBV20-1	TRBJ1-4	NA	TGCAGTGCTAGAGATGCGGGGACAGTGAATGAAAAACTGTTTTTT	CSARDAGTVNEKLFF
TRBD2	TRBV7-8	TRBJ2-7	once	TGTGCCAGCAGCCTCCTACGTACGGGAGGGTCCGAGCAGTACTTC	CASSLLRTGGSEQYF
TRBD1	TRBV4-1	TRBJ2-3	NA	TGCGCCAGCAACAAAGGGACAGTCCCGGGTACGCAGTATTTT	CASNKGTVPGTQYF
TRBD1	TRBV5-1	TRBJ1-1	NA	TGCGCCAGCAGCGTGGGGACAGGGGTGATTAACACTGAAGCTTTCTTT	CASSVGTGVINTEAFF
NA	TRBV24-1	TRBJ2-6	NA	TGTGCCACCAGTGTAAAAAGTTCTGGGGCCAACGTCCTGACTTTC	CATSVKSSGANVLTF
NA	TRBV4-3	TRBJ2-7	many	TGCGCCAGCAGCCAAGGGTCTGGACTCGAGCAGTACTTC	CASSQGSGLEQYF
NA	TRBV9	TRBJ2-3	many	TGTGCCAGCAGCGTACAACATGATACGCAGTATTTT	CASSVQHDTQYF
TRBD1	TRBV7-9	TRBJ2-1	NA	TGTGCCAGCAGCTTGACAGGGGTAAGGGGCGAGCAGTTCTTC	CASSLTGVRGEQFF
NA	TRBV6-6	TRBJ1-6	many	TGTGCCAGCAGCCTACGTGCACTTGATAATTCACCCCTCCACTTT	CASSLRALDNSPLHF
TRBD1	TRBV5-1	TRBJ2-3	NA	TGCGCCAGCAGCTTGGGACAGGGCACAGGTACGCAGTATTTT	CASSLGQGTGTQYF
NA	TRBV5-1	TRBJ2-3	NA	TGCGCCAGCAGCCCGGAGGGGTTGACAGATACGCAGTATTTT	CASSPEGLTDTQYF
TRBD2	TRBV5-1	TRBJ2-7	NA	TGCGCCAGCAGCTGGCGGGGGGACCTCTACGAGCAGTACTTC	CASSWRGDLYEQYF
NA	TRBV10-3	TRBJ2-7	once	TGTGCCATCAGTGAGCCGCAGGCCCCTCGTAGGCAGTACTTC	CAISEPQAPRRQYF
NA	TRBV10-3	TRBJ1-1	few	TGTGCCATCAGTGGCGGGGGTGAAGCTTTCTTT	CAISGGGEAFF
TRBD1	TRBV15	TRBJ2-5	few	TGTGCCACCAGCAGCCTCAGGGGGAGACCTCAAGAGACCCAGTACTTC	CATSSLRGRPQETQYF
NA	TRBV7-3	TRBJ2-7	few	TGTGCCAGCAGCCCCCCAGCCTACGAGCAGTACTTC	CASSPPAYEQYF
TRBD1	TRBV6-6	TRBJ2-7	NA	TGTGCCAGCAGTAGGACGGGACAGGGGATATCCGAGCAGTACTTC	CASSRTGQGISEQYF
NA	TRBV29-1	TRBJ1-4	NA	TGCAGCATCAGGGTTAGGGGGGAAAAACTGTTTTTT	CSIRVRGEKLFF
TRBD2	TRBV7-2	TRBJ2-7	NA	TGTGCCAGCAGCTCACTAGCGGGAAGGGGGCGCGAGCAGTACTTC	CASSSLAGRGREQYF
NA	TRBV20-1	TRBJ2-7	NA	TGCAGTGCCCCCAGGACAGTGTCCTACGAGCAGTACTTC	CSAPRTVSYEQYF
TRBD1	TRBV28	TRBJ2-2	NA	TGTGCCAGCAGTCCGGGACAGGGTGGGGAGCTGTTTTTT	CASSPGQGGELFF
NA	TRBV7-3	TRBJ2-3	NA	TGTGCCAGCAGTTACTCCGTGGGGCGAGGCAGGGGCACAGATACGCAGTATTTT	CASSYSVGRGRGTDTQYF
NA	TRBV5-1	TRBJ2-3	many	TGCGCCAGCAGCCCGGGGGCAGTTACACCAGATACGCAGTATTTT	CASSPGAVTPDTQYF
TRBD2	TRBV6-5	TRBJ2-3	NA	TGTGCCAGCAGTTACTCTAGCGGGGGGGGTTTTGGTGGCACAGATACGCAGTATTTT	CASSYSSGGGFGGTDTQYF
NA	TRBV15	TRBJ2-6	NA	TGTGCCACCAGCAGAGATAGGCGATTTTCTGGGGCCAACGTCCTGACTTTC	CATSRDRRFSGANVLTF
NA	TRBV5-6	TRBJ2-6	NA	TGTGCCAGCAGGGACATCTCTGGGGCCAACGTCCTGACTTTC	CASRDISGANVLTF
NA	TRBV6-1	TRBJ1-3	many	TGTGCCAGCAGTGATCGGTGGGGGTTCTCTGGAAACACCATATATTTT	CASSDRWGFSGNTIYF
NA	TRBV7-2	TRBJ2-7	NA	TGTGCCAGCAGCTTAAGTTCGAATCGCTACGAGCAGTACTTC	CASSLSSNRYEQYF